This T cell receptor beta chain comes out of a study of cytomegalovirus exposure and HLA in healthy donors. General observations from the study: In all likelihood, a cluster of highly shared sequence variants was a sequencing artifact.

This clone came up a few times. What it binds is not known. Both 60 Vbeta primers and 13 Jbeta primers went into the PCR. Assay: immunoSEQ multiplex PCR; the TCRdb copy retains only in-frame clones and omits some. Of about 160,000 clones listed, roughly 70% are singletons. The origin of this receptor is a middle-aged woman in good health and CMV-seropositive. Sequenced sample: PBMCs.

The CDR3 loop is CASSQAGGNTEAFF. DNA of the CDR3: TGTGCCAGCAGCCAAGCTGGGGGCAACACTGAAGCTTTCTTT. The chain joins TRBV4-2 to TRBJ1-1, with D possibly being TRBD1 (6 bases). The CDR3 spans 14 residues. Germline V lookup: CDR1 LGHNA, CDR2 YNFKEQ. The germline V and J ends were trimmed by 1 base and 2 bases, with 8 bases remaining between them.